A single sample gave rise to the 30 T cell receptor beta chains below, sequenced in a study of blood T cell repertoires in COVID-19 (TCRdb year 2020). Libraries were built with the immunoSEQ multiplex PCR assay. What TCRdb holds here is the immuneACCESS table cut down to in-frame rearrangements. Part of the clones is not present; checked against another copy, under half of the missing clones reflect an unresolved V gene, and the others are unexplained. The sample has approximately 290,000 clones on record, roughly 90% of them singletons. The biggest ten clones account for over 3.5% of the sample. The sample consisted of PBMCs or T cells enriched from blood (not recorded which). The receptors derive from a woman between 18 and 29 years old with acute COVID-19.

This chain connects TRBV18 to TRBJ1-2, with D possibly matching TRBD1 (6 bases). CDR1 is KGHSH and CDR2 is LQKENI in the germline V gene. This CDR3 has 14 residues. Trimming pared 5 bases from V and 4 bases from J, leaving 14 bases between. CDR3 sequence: CASSSLAGAYGYTF. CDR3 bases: TGTGCCAGCTCATCGCTCGCGGGGGCCTATGGCTACACCTTC.

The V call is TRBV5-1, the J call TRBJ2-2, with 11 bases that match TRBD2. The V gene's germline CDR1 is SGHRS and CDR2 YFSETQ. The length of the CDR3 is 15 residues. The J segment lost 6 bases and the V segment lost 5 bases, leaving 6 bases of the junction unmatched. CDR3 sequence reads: CASRSSGRSAGELFF. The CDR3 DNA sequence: TGCGCCAGCAGGTCTAGCGGGAGGAGCGCCGGGGAGCTGTTTTTT. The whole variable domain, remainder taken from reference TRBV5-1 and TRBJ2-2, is KAGVTQTPRYLIKTRGQQVTLSCSPISGHRSVSWYQQTPGQGLQFLFEYFSETQRNKGNFPGRFSGRQFSNSRSEMNVSTLELGDSALYLCASRSSGRSAGELFFGEGSRLTVL.

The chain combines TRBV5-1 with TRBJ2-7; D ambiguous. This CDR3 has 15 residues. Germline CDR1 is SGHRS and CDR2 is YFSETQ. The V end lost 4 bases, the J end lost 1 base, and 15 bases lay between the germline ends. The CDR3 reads CASSLLFGQSYEQYF. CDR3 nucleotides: TGCGCCAGCAGCCTACTTTTCGGTCAATCCTACGAGCAGTACTTC.

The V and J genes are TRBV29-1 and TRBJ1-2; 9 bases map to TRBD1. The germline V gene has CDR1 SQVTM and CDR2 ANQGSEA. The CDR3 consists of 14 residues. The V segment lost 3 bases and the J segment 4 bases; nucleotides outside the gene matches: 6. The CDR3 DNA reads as TGCAGCGTTGATTGGGGGACAGGGAGCTATGGCTACACCTTC. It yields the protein CSVDWGTGSYGYTF.

CDR3 nucleotide sequence: TGTGCCAGCAGCTTTGGGGCTAGCGGCTACAATGAGCAGTTCTTC. It codes for CASSFGASGYNEQFF. The chain couples TRBV11-3 to TRBJ2-1, with 7 positions matching TRBD2. Germline V lookup: CDR1 SGHNT, CDR2 YENEEA. The CDR3 is made up of 15 amino acids. V lost 3 bases to trimming and J lost 3 bases; unmatched junction nucleotides: 5.

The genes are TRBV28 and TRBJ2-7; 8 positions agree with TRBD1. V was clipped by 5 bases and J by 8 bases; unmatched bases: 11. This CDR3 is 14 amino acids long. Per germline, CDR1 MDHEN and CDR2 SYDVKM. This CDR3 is CASSGPGQGTKQYF. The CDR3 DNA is TGTGCCAGCAGTGGCCCCGGACAGGGAACGAAGCAGTACTTC.

CDR3 residues: CASALDRVGTEAFF. The CDR3 bases are TGTGCCAGCGCGCTAGACAGGGTCGGCACTGAAGCTTTCTTT. J is TRBJ1-1 and V is TRBV28; 7 nucleotides align to TRBD1. With V trimmed by 8 bases and J by 4 bases, 10 bases remained unmatched. Per germline, CDR1 MDHEN and CDR2 SYDVKM. The CDR3 totals 14 residues.

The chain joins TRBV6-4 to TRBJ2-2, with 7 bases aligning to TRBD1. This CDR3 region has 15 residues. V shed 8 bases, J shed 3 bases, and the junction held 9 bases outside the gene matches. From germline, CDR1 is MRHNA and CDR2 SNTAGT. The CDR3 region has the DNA TGTGCCAGCCGTCGAGAGCAGGGGGACACCGGGGAGCTGTTTTTT. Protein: CASRREQGDTGELFF.

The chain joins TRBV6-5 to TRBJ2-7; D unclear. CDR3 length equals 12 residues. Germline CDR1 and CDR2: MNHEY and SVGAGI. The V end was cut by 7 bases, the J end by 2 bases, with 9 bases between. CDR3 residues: CASTDLAYEQYF. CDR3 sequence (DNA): TGTGCCAGCACCGACTTGGCCTACGAGCAGTACTTC.

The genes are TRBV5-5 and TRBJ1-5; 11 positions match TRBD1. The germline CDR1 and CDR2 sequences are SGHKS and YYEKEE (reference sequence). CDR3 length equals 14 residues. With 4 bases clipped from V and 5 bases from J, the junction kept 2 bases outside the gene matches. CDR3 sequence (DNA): TGTGCCAGCAGCCGGACAGGGGGCGATCAGCCCCAGCATTTT. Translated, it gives CASSRTGGDQPQHF. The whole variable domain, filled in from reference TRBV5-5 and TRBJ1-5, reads DAGVTQSPTHLIKTRGQQVTLRCSPISGHKSVSWYQQVLGQGPQFIFQYYEKEERGRGNFPDRFSARQFPNYSSELNVNALLLGDSALYLCASSRTGGDQPQHFGDGTRLSIL.

CDR3 bases: TGTGCCAGCAGCGTGCGGGACTATACTCACGACGAGCAGTACTTC. Translated: CASSVRDYTHDEQYF. This chain connects TRBV9 to TRBJ2-7; 7 bases agree with TRBD2. Losses at the gene ends were 2 bases for V and 5 bases for J; bases not matched to a gene: 10. The CDR3 length is 15 residues. Germline CDR1 is SGDLS and CDR2 is YYNGEE.

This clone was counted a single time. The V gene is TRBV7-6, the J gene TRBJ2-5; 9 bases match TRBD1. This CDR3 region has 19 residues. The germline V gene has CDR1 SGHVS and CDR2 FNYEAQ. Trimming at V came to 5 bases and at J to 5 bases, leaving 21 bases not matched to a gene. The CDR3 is CASSLIPVGQGAVWETQYF. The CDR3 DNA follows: TGTGCCAGCAGCCTGATTCCCGTGGGACAGGGAGCCGTGTGGGAGACCCAGTACTTC.

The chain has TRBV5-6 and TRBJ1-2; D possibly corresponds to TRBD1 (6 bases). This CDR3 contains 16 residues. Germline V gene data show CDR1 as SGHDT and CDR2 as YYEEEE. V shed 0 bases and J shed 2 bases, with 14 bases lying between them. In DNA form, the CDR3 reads TGTGCCAGCAGCTTGGCCCCGACAGGAACCAACTATGGCTACACCTTC. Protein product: CASSLAPTGTNYGYTF.

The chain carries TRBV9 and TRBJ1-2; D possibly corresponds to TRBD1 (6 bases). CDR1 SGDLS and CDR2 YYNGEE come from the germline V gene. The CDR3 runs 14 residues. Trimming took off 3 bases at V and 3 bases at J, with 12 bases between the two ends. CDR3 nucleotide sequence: TGTGCCAGCAGCGGGTCGCCAGGGGACTATGGCTACACCTTC. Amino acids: CASSGSPGDYGYTF.

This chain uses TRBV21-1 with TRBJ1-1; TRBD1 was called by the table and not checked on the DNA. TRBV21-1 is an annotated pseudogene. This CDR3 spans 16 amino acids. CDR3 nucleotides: TGTGCCAGCAGGGAGACAGCCAATTTAATGAACACTGAAGCTTTCTTT. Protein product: CASRETANLMNTEAFF.

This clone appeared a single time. Here the CDR3 reads CASSPGGLGRGELFF. The DNA for the CDR3 is TGCGCCAGCAGTCCAGGGGGTCTAGGGCGCGGGGAGCTGTTTTTT. The chain employs TRBV10-1 and TRBJ2-2, with TRBD1 matching over 7 bases. Germline trimming cut 5 bases from V and 7 bases from J; bases unmatched to any gene: 10. The CDR3 extends over 15 amino acids. Germline values: CDR1 WNHNN, CDR2 SYGVQD (reference sequence).

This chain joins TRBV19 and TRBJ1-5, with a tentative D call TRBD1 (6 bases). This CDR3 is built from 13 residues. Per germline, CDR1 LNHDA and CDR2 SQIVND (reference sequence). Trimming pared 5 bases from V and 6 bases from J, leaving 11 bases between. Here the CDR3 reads CASSWWTAQPQHF. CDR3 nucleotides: TGTGCCAGTAGTTGGTGGACAGCTCAGCCCCAGCATTTT.

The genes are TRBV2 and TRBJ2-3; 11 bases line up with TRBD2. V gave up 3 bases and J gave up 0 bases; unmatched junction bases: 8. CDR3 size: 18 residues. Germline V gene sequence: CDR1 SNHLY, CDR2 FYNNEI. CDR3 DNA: TGTGCCAGCAGTGAGTCGGCTAGCGGGAGGCCTAGCACAGATACGCAGTATTTT. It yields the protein CASSESASGRPSTDTQYF.

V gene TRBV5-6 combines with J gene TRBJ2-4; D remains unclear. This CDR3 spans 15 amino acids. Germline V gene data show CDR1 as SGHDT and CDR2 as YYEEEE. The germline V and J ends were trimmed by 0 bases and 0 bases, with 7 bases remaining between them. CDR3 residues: CASSLVQTAKNIQYF. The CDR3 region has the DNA TGTGCCAGCAGCTTGGTACAGACAGCCAAAAACATTCAGTACTTC.

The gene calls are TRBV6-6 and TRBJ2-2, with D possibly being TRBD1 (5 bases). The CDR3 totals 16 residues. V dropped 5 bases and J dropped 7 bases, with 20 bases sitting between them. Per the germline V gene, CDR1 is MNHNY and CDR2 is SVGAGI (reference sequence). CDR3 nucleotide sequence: TGTGCCAGCAGTCCGTTCCGGCGTGTCCAGGGCGGGGAGCTGTTTTTT. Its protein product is CASSPFRRVQGGELFF.

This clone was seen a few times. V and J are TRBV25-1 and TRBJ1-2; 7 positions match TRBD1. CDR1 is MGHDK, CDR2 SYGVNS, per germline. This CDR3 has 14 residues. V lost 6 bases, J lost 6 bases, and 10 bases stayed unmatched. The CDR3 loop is CASRATLQGNGYTF. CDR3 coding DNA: TGTGCCAGCAGAGCCACGTTACAGGGGAATGGCTACACCTTC.

The CDR3 loop reads CATGTVEGGNSPLHF. The CDR3 nucleotides read TGTGCCACCGGGACTGTAGAAGGCGGAAATTCACCCCTCCACTTT. This rearrangement joins TRBV15 to TRBJ1-6; D possibly corresponds to TRBD1 (5 bases). The CDR3 extends over 15 amino acids. The V gene lost 8 bases and the J gene lost 7 bases, with 18 bases spanning the gap. Germline loops: CDR1 LNHNV, CDR2 YYDKDF (reference sequence).

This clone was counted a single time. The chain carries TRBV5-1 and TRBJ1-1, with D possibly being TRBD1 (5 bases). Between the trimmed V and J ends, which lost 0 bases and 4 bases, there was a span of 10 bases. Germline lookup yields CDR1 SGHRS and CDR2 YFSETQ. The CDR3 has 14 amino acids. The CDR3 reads CASSLGKGATEAFF. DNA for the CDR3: TGCGCCAGCAGCTTGGGAAAAGGGGCCACTGAAGCTTTCTTT.

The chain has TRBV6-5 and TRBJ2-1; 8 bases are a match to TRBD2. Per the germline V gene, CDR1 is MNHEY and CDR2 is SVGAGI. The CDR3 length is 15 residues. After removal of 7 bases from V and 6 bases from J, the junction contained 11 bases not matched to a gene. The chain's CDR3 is CASTPRGGVVNEQFF. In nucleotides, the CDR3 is TGTGCCAGCACCCCTCGGGGGGGAGTGGTCAATGAGCAGTTCTTC.

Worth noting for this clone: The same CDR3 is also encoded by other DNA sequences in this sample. CDR3: CASSPQETQYF. In nucleotides, the CDR3 is TGTGCCAGCAGCCCGCAAGAGACCCAGTACTTC. This chain links TRBV7-8 with TRBJ2-5; D unclear. V lost 5 bases to trimming and J lost 2 bases, with 3 bases between them. Germline V gene lookup returns CDR1 SGHVS and CDR2 FQNEAQ. The CDR3 has 11 residues.

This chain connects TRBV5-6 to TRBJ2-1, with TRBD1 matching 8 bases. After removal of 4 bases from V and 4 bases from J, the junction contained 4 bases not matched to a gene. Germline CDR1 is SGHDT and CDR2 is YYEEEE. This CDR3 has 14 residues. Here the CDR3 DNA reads TGTGCCAGCAGCCCCGGGACAGGTTACAATGAGCAGTTCTTC. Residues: CASSPGTGYNEQFF.

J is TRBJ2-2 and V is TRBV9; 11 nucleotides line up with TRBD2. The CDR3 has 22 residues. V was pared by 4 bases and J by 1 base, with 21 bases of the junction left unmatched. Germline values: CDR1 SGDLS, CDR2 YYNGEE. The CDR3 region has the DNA TGTGCCAGCAGCCCAGGGGGGACAGGGCGTACTAGCGGGAGTGGGAACACCGGGGAGCTGTTTTTT. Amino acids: CASSPGGTGRTSGSGNTGELFF.

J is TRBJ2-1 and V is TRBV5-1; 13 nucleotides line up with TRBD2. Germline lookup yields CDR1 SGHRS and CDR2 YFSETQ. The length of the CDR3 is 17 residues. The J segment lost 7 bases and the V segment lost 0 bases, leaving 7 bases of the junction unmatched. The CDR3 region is CASSLATSGRAINEQFF. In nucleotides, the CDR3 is TGCGCCAGCAGCTTGGCCACTAGCGGGAGGGCTATTAATGAGCAGTTCTTC. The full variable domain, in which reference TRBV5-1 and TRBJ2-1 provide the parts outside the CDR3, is KAGVTQTPRYLIKTRGQQVTLSCSPISGHRSVSWYQQTPGQGLQFLFEYFSETQRNKGNFPGRFSGRQFSNSRSEMNVSTLELGDSALYLCASSLATSGRAINEQFFGPGTRLTVL.

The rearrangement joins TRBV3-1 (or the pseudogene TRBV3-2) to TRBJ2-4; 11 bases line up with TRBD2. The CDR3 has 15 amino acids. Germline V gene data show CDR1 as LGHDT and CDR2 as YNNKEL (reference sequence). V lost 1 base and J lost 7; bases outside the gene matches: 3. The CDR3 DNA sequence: TGTGCCAGCAGCCAAGGTTGGACTAGCGGGAACATTCAGTACTTC. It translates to CASSQGWTSGNIQYF.

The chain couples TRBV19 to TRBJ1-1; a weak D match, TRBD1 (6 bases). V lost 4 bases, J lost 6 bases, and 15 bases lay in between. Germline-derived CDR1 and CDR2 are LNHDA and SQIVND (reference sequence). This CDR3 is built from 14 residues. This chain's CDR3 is CASSSAQGRAEAFF. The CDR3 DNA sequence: TGTGCCAGTAGTAGCGCGCAGGGGCGAGCTGAAGCTTTCTTT.